This T cell receptor (beta chain) was sequenced in a study of blood T cell repertoires in COVID-19. This table comes from immunoSEQ multiplex PCR, and its TCRdb copy is limited to in-frame clones, with some not included. There are about 220,000 clones in the sample; about 82% occur only once, and over 2% lies in the top ten. Trimming pared 4 bases from V and 1 base from J, leaving 16 bases between. The CDR3 is made up of 16 amino acids. Germline V gene lookup returns CDR1 LNHDA and CDR2 SQIVND (reference sequence). The sample consisted of peripheral blood. The chain combines TRBV19 with TRBJ1-1, with D tentatively TRBD1 (6 bases). The clonotype originates from a woman in her 70s with COVID-19, enrolled during active disease. CDR3 in amino acids: CASSRGARGGNTEAFF. The DNA of the CDR3 is TGTGCCAGTAGTAGAGGGGCCAGGGGCGGGAACACTGAAGCTTTCTTT.